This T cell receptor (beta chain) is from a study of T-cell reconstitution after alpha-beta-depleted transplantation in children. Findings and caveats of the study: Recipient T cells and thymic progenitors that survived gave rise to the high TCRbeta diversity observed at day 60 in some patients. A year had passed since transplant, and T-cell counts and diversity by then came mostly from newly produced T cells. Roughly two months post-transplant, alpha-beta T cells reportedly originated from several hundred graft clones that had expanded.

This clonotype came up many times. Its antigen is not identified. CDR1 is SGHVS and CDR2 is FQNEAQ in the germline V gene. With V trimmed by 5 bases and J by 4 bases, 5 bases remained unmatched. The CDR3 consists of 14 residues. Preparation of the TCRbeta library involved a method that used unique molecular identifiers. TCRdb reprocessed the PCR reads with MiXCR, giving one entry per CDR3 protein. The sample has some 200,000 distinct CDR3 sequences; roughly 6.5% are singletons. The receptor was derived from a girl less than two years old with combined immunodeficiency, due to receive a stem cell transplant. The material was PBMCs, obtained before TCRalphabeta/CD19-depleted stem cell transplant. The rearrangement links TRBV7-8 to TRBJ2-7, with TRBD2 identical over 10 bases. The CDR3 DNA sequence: TGTGCCAGCAGCAGGGGAGCGGGAGGGTACGAGCAGTACTTC. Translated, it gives CASSRGAGGYEQYF. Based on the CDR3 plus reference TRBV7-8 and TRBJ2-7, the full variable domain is GAGVSQSPRYKVAKRGQDVALRCDPISGHVSLFWYQQALGQGPEFLTYFQNEAQLDKSGLPSDRFFAERPEGSVSTLKIQRTQQEDSAVYLCASSRGAGGYEQYFGPGTRLTVT.